What follows are 17 T cell receptor beta chains derived from one specimen sequenced in a study of T cells in Graves' hyperthyroidism and ophthalmopathy. Using RNA transcripts as the source, TCR beta CDR3 regions were amplified. First-round RT-PCR of the TCR CDR3 relied on the HTBI primer set. MiXCR, applied by TCRdb to the multiplex PCR reads, yields one record per CDR3 protein. The table includes hundreds of thousands of distinct CDR3 sequences, 30% to 40% detected once. Sequencing input: blood. The receptors here all came from a woman in her thirties or forties with Graves' hyperthyroidism.

With regard to this clonotype: The junction does not match germline at one end; this may be a read error. In DNA, the CDR3 is TGTGCCATCAGTCCAAGACAGGCGACAGGAGGAAGCAGTCAGCCCCAGCATTTT. Translating it yields CAISPRQATGGSSQPQHF. The rearrangement links TRBV10-3 to TRBJ1-5, with D possibly TRBD1 on 6 matching bases. Germline CDR1 ENHRY, CDR2 SYGVKD. The CDR3 loop spans 18 amino acids.

V is TRBV15 and J is TRBJ1-5, with D perhaps matching TRBD1 (5 bases). V lost 0 bases to trimming and J lost 11 bases, with 17 bases between them. Germline V lookup: CDR1 LNHNV, CDR2 YYDKDF (reference sequence). This CDR3 spans 15 amino acids. CDR3 in DNA: TGTGCCACCAGCAGAGATGTGAGCAGGGTAGAGACCCAGCATTTT. This translates into CATSRDVSRVETQHF.

The sample holds many counts of this clonotype. This chain uses TRBV7-9 with TRBJ2-5; TRBD1 is a possible D gene (7 bases). Germline V gives CDR1 SEHNR, CDR2 FQNEAQ (reference sequence). This CDR3 spans 14 amino acids. V was cut by 6 bases and J by 2 bases, with 13 bases left in between. The CDR3 reads CASSRGTEQETQYF. The CDR3 DNA reads TGTGCCAGCAGTCGCGGGACAGAGCAAGAGACCCAGTACTTC.

The chain employs TRBV27 and TRBJ1-5, with D possibly TRBD1 on 6 matching bases. The CDR3 contains 14 residues. Trimming took 2 bases from V and 7 from J, leaving 12 bases between them. The germline gives CDR1 MNHEY, CDR2 SMNVEV (reference sequence). DNA for the CDR3: TGTGCCAGCAGTTTAGGGGGGCCGGGCCAGCCCCAGCATTTT. It is translated as CASSLGGPGQPQHF.

This clonotype was observed many times. The chain recombines TRBV5-1 with TRBJ1-1; no reliable D call. V shed 0 bases and J shed 5 bases, with 11 bases lying between them. Germline CDR1 SGHRS, CDR2 YFSETQ. The CDR3 extends over 14 amino acids. Written as DNA, the CDR3 is TGCGCCAGCAGCTTGGCTTTAGACGGGACTGAAGCTTTCTTT. As protein: CASSLALDGTEAFF.

With respect to this clonotype: A much larger clone differs from this one at a single base, so this may be a read error. J is TRBJ2-2 and V is TRBV2; D possibly uses TRBD1 or TRBD2 (6 bases each). This CDR3 has 14 residues. Germline CDR1 is SNHLY and CDR2 is FYNNEI. CDR3 sequence: CASSQGQITGGLFF. The CDR3 DNA is TGTGCCAGCAGTCAGGGGCAGATTACCGGGGGGCTGTTTTTT. Together with reference TRBV2 and TRBJ2-2, the CDR3 gives the full variable domain: EPEVTQTPSHQVTQMGQEVILRCVPISNHLYFYWYRQILGQKVEFLVSFYNNEISEKSEIFDDQFSVERPDGSNFTLKIRSTKLEDSAMYFCASSQGQITGGLFFGEGSRLTVL.

This clonotype has a count of ten or more. The rearrangement uses TRBV20-1 and TRBJ2-7; 14 bases agree with TRBD2. The CDR3 totals 16 residues. CDR1 DFQATT and CDR2 SNEGSKA come from the germline V gene (reference sequence). The V gene end was trimmed by 4 bases and the J gene end by 5 bases; junction bases not matched to a gene: 10. CDR3 DNA sequence: TGCAGTGCTAACACCGGGACTAGCGGGAGTATCCACGAGCAGTACTTC. Translated: CSANTGTSGSIHEQYF.

This chain uses TRBV10-3 with TRBJ2-2; weak D call: TRBD1 (5 bases). Trimming removed 0 bases from V and 10 bases from J, with 12 bases in between. The germline V gene has CDR1 ENHRY and CDR2 SYGVKD. The CDR3 runs 14 residues. CDR3 protein: CAISESVRDVELFF. The CDR3 DNA sequence: TGTGCCATCAGTGAGTCGGTCAGGGATGTGGAGCTGTTTTTT.

The chain employs TRBV4-2 and TRBJ1-1; D might be TRBD1 (5 bases). The V end was cut by 4 bases, the J end by 11 bases, with 23 bases between. Germline V gives CDR1 LGHNA, CDR2 YNFKEQ. This CDR3 is built from 15 residues. CDR3 amino acids: CASSPEWTFSTEAFF. The CDR3 DNA reads TGTGCCAGCAGCCCGGAGTGGACATTCAGCACCGAGGCTTTCTTT.

This clonotype was recorded many times. This chain links TRBV7-2 with TRBJ1-2; possibly TRBD1 for D (5 bases). The germline V gene has CDR1 SGHTA and CDR2 FQGNSA. The CDR3 is 16 amino acids. V lost 3 bases and J lost 0, with 14 bases in between. The CDR3 DNA reads TGTGCCAGCAGCTTCGGACAACCAACCTCTAACTATGGCTACACCTTC. It specifies CASSFGQPTSNYGYTF.

The chain has TRBV19 and TRBJ1-2; weak D call: TRBD1 (5 bases). Germline CDR1 LNHDA, CDR2 SQIVND (reference sequence). The ends were cut back, 5 bases at V and 4 bases at J, with 17 bases in the middle. There are 15 residues in the CDR3. The CDR3 DNA follows: TGTGCCAGTAGTCCCCGGGGGGGAGTCATCTATGGCTACACCTTC. As protein: CASSPRGGVIYGYTF.

This clonotype was seen at least ten times. This chain joins TRBV24-1 and TRBJ2-5; TRBD2 might be the D (5 bases). CDR1 and CDR2 from the germline V gene are KGHDR and SFDVKD. The V end lost 1 base, the J end lost 5 bases, and 10 bases lay between the germline ends. This CDR3 contains 14 residues. CDR3 coding DNA: TGTGCCACCAGTGATTTTTTATCGGGGGAGACCCAGTACTTC. It translates to CATSDFLSGETQYF.

This clonotype was recorded at least ten times. The chain employs TRBV7-2 and TRBJ1-2; D might be TRBD1 (5 bases). The germline V gene has CDR1 SGHTA and CDR2 FQGNSA. This CDR3 spans 13 amino acids. V was shortened by 3 bases and J by 4 bases, with 9 bases between the two germline ends. The CDR3 loop reads CASSFSDSYGYTF. In DNA, the CDR3 is TGTGCCAGCAGCTTCTCCGACAGCTATGGCTACACCTTC. Filled out from reference TRBV7-2 and TRBJ1-2, the complete variable domain reads GAGVSQSPSNKVTEKGKDVELRCDPISGHTALYWYRQSLGQGLEFLIYFQGNSAPDKSGLPSDRFSAERTGGSVSTLTIQRTQQEDSAVYLCASSFSDSYGYTFGSGTRLTVV.

The chain carries TRBV7-9 and TRBJ1-1, with D uncertain. CDR3 size: 13 residues. The germline V gene encodes CDR1 SEHNR and CDR2 FQNEAQ (reference sequence). Trimming took off 3 bases at V and 6 bases at J, with 11 bases between the two ends. The CDR3 is CASSLPGYAEAFF. The CDR3 DNA reads as TGTGCCAGCAGCTTGCCGGGCTACGCTGAAGCTTTCTTT.

V usage is TRBV15 and J usage is TRBJ1-2; TRBD1 agrees at 11 bases. Trimming at V came to 1 base and at J to 5 bases, leaving 9 bases not matched to a gene. Germline V CDR1 and CDR2: LNHNV, YYDKDF (reference sequence). The CDR3 has 17 amino acids. The CDR3: CATSRVAGTGGLYGYTF. In DNA, the CDR3 is TGTGCCACCAGCAGAGTGGCCGGGACAGGGGGGCTATATGGCTACACCTTC.

The gene calls are TRBV9 and TRBJ1-2, with 9 bases matching TRBD1. V lost 4 bases to trimming and J lost 2 bases; unmatched junction nucleotides: 6. The CDR3 covers 15 residues. Germline V gives CDR1 SGDLS, CDR2 YYNGEE. Here the CDR3 DNA reads TGTGCCAGCAGCCCCCGGACAGGGGAAAACTATGGCTACACCTTC. Translation gives CASSPRTGENYGYTF.

The CDR3 sequence is CASSLYASLGELFF. In DNA, the CDR3 is TGTGCCAGCAGCTTATATGCCTCGCTTGGTGAGCTGTTTTTT. The chain links TRBV7-9 to TRBJ2-2; no clear D. The germline CDR1 and CDR2 sequences are SEHNR and FQNEAQ (reference sequence). Trimming stripped 2 bases from V and 11 bases from J, with 15 bases between. This CDR3 is built from 14 residues.